This TCR beta chain comes out of a study of cytomegalovirus exposure and HLA in healthy donors. Points on this clone: The sample holds other DNA sequences that translate to the same CDR3.

Germline lookup yields CDR1 SGDLS and CDR2 YYNGEE. CDR3 length: 15 residues. With 5 bases clipped from V and 5 bases from J, the junction kept 10 bases outside the gene matches. The PCR contained 60 Vbeta and 13 Jbeta primers. Sequencing used immunoSEQ multiplex PCR; TCRdb keeps in-frame clones, though not all of them. This listing includes around 51,000 clones. Sequencing was performed on PBMCs. V is TRBV9 and J is TRBJ2-1; 7 bases match TRBD2. This clonotype was sampled from a woman aged 40 to 50 in good health and CMV-seronegative. CDR3 nucleotides: TGTGCCAGCAGTCGTAGGCCGGCGGGAGACAATGAGCAGTTCTTC. Its translation: CASSRRPAGDNEQFF.